The T cell receptor (beta chain) described here comes from a study of identical twins. Study-level findings and limits: Zero-insertion analyses could be partly confounded by invariant MAIT and iNKT cells. With beta out-of-frame sequences, excess sharing by twins was weaker.

This clonotype was seen repeatedly, ten times or more. Antigen unknown. Germline V gives CDR1 MNHEY, CDR2 SVGAGI. The V and J ends lost 1 base and 4 bases, in that order; junction bases with no gene match: 6. The CDR3 contains 16 residues. Template switching (which added a universal primer site) was used, and cDNA carried unique molecular identifiers. TCRdb re-analysed the 5' RACE reads in MiXCR, keeping a single row per CDR3 protein. The sample has 200,000 to 250,000 distinct CDR3 sequences; more than 9.5% are singletons. This sample also belongs to another study, concerning yellow fever vaccine responses in identical twins.

V gene TRBV6-5 combines with J gene TRBJ1-2; TRBD1 aligns across 10 bases. Sequenced: memory (CD45RO+) T cells sorted from blood. The sequence was collected from a woman under 30 in good health. The CDR3 nucleotides read TGTGCCAGCAGTTACTTTAGGACAGGGGGTGGCTATGGCTACACCTTC. It yields the protein CASSYFRTGGGYGYTF.